The clone carrying this T cell receptor beta chain appeared once. The antigen is unknown. This sample is part of a study of cytomegalovirus exposure and HLA in healthy donors. Across the whole study: Later, an analysis reported that the 120 or so validation repertoires had used the same platform as the approximately 630 first-cohort repertoires.

Trimming removed 7 bases from V and 6 bases from J; junction bases left unmatched: 13. CDR3 size: 17 residues. CDR1 and CDR2 (germline): WSHSY, SAAADI. Clones were sequenced by immunoSEQ multiplex PCR, and TCRdb holds only the in-frame ones, with some missing. The sample has over 120,000 clones, about 91% seen once. Findings and limits, study-wide: Using the classifier, cytomegalovirus status was reportedly diagnosed with high specificity and sensitivity. Clusters of TCRs from the first cohort tended to co-occur in the roughly 120 validation repertoires (as a later analysis found).

The chain uses TRBV10-2 and TRBJ2-2, with 11 nucleotides matching TRBD2. This clonotype was sampled from a woman aged 18-29 years in good health and CMV-seropositive. The source material was PBMCs. CDR3 coding DNA: TGCGCCAGCATTAGCGGGGGGGCCACGGGGTACTCCGGGGAGCTGTTTTTT. Translating it yields CASISGGATGYSGELFF.